This TCR beta chain was captured in a study of cytomegalovirus exposure and HLA in healthy donors. Study outcomes and limitations: In vitro work confirmed that a few CMV-associated chains recognize CMV antigens. 87-base-pair reads could not separate some V segments, including TRBV6-2 and TRBV6-3. Further analysis, carried out later, found HLA-associated TCR beta chains more clonally expanded than equally common other chains.

The ends lost 0 bases at V and 1 base at J; junction bases unmatched: 4. The CDR3 has 16 amino acids. Germline V gene sequence: CDR1 SEHNR, CDR2 FQNEAQ (reference sequence). As to this clone: Its specificity is not known.

PCR involved 60 Vbeta and 13 Jbeta primers. Using immunoSEQ multiplex PCR, the repertoire was profiled, and TCRdb retains in-frame clones only, with some absent. This table has about 200,000 clones, approximately 88% appearing once. The receptor was derived from a boy between 2 and 10 years old in good health and CMV-seronegative. The gene calls are TRBV7-9 and TRBJ1-1, with TRBD1 matching over 8 bases. The sequenced sample was PBMCs. For the CDR3, the DNA is TGTGCCAGCAGCTTAGCGCAAGGACAGGGGAACACTGAAGCTTTCTTT. Encoded protein: CASSLAQGQGNTEAFF.